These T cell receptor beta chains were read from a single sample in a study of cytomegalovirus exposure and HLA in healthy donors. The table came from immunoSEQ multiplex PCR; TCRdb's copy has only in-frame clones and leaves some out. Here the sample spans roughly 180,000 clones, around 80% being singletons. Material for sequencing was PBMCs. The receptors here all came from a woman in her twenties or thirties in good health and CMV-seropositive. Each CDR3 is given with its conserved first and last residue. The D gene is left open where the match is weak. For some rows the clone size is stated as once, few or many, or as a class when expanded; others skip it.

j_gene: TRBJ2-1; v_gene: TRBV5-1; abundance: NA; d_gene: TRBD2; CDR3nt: TGCGCCAGCAGCCCGGAAATAGCGGGAGCGGGTTACAATGAGCAGTTCTTC; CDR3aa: CASSPEIAGAGYNEQFF
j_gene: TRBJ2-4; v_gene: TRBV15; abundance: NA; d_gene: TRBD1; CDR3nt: TGTGCCACCAGCAAGGGACAGGGGCTAAACATTCAGTACTTC; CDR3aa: CATSKGQGLNIQYF
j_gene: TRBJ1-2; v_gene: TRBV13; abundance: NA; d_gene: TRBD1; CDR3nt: TGTGCCAGCAGCCAACCGGGACAGGGGGCCTCTGGCTACACCTTC; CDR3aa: CASSQPGQGASGYTF
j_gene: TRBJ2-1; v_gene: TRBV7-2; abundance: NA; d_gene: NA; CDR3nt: TGTGCCAGCAGCTTAGCGGTGGTGGGAGCGGCCTACAATGAGCAGTTCTTC; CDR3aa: CASSLAVVGAAYNEQFF
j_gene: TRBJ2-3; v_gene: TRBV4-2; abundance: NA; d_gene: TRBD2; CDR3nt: TGTGCCAGCAGCCAAGATCCTGCTAGCGGGGGCCCTCAGTATTTT; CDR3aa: CASSQDPASGGPQYF
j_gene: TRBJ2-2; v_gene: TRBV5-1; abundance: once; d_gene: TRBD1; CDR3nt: TGCGCCAGCAGCTTATTCGGGACAGGGTCGACCGGGGAGCTGTTTTTT; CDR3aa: CASSLFGTGSTGELFF
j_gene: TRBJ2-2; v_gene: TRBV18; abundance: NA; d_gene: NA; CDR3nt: TGTGCCAGCTCACCACCGGCCGCTTCGAACACCGGGGAGCTGTTTTTT; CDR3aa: CASSPPAASNTGELFF
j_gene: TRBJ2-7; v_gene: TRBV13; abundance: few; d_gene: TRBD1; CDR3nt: TGTGCCAGCAGTTCGCAGGGACAGGAGGGAAAGGTATACGAGCAGTACTTC; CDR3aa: CASSSQGQEGKVYEQYF
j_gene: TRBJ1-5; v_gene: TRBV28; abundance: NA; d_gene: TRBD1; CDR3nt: TGTGCCAGCAAGGAACAGGGCAGGGGGCGCAGGGAAAGCAATCAGCCCCAGCATTTT; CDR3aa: CASKEQGRGRRESNQPQHF
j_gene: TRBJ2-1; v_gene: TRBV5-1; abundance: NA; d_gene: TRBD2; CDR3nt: TGCGCCAGCAGCTTGAGTGCGAGCGGGAGTATGAATGAGCAGTTCTTC; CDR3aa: CASSLSASGSMNEQFF
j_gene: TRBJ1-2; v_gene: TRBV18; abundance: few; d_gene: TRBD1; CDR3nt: TGTGCCAGCTCACCCTCCGGGACAGACATGGACTACACCTTC; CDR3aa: CASSPSGTDMDYTF
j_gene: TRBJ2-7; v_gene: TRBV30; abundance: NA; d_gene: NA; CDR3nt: TGTGCCTGGGGGCGGGACCGGTACTCCTACGAGCAGTACTTC; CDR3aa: CAWGRDRYSYEQYF
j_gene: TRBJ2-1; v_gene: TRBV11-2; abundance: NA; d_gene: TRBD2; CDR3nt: TGTGCCAGCAGCACGACTAGCTACTCCTACAATGAGCAGTTCTTC; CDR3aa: CASSTTSYSYNEQFF
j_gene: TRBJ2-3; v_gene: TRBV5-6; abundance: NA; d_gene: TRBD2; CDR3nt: TGTGCCAGCAGCTGGGGGGAGACTAGCGAGGATACGCAGTATTTT; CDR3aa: CASSWGETSEDTQYF
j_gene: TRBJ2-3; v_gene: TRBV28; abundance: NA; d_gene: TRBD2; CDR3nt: TGTGCCAGCAGTTTTCACGGGAGGGAGGTGGATACGCAGTATTTT; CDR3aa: CASSFHGREVDTQYF
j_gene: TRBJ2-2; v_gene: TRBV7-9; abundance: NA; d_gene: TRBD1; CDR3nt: TGTGCCAGCAGCTTACAGGGGGCGCACACCGGGGAGCTGTTTTTT; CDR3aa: CASSLQGAHTGELFF
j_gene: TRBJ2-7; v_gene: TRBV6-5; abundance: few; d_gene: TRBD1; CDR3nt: TGTGCCAGCACCACCCCGGGACAGGGAATCCACGAGCAGTACTTC; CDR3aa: CASTTPGQGIHEQYF
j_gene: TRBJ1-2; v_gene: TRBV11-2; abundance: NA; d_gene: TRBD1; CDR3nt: TGTGCCAGCAGCTTAGATCGGTCGGGGACAGGGGGATATGGCTACACCTTC; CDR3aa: CASSLDRSGTGGYGYTF
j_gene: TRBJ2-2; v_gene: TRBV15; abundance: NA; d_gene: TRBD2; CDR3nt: TGTGCCACCAGCAGTGGACTAGCCGCGAACACCGGGGAGCTGTTTTTT; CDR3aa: CATSSGLAANTGELFF
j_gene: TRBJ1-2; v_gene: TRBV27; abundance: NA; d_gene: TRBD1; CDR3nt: TGTGCCAGCAGTTTAGCGGCCCGCACAGGGGATGGCTACACCTTC; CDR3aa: CASSLAARTGDGYTF
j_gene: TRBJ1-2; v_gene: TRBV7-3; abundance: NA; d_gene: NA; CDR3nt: TGTGCCAGCAGCTTAACGGCACAGGAAGCTAACTATGGCTACACCTTC; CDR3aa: CASSLTAQEANYGYTF
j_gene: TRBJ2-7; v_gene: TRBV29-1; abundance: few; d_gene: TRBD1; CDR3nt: TGCAGCGCCAAGGGGGACAGGGTGAGGAGCTCCTACGAGCAGTACTTC; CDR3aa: CSAKGDRVRSSYEQYF
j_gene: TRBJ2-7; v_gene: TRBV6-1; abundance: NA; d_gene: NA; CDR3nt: TGTGCCAGCAGCCCCACCCGGGGGGCCACGTACGAGCAGTACTTC; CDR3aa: CASSPTRGATYEQYF
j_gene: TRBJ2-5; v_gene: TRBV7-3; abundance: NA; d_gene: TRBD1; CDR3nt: TGTGCCAGCAGCGAAACGGGAACAGGGGGCCGATCGGAGACCCAGTACTTC; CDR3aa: CASSETGTGGRSETQYF
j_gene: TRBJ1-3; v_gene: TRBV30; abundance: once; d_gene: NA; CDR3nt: TGTGCCTGGAGTTTGGGGGCTGGTGGAAACACCATATATTTT; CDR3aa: CAWSLGAGGNTIYF
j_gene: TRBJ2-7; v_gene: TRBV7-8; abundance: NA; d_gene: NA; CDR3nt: TGTGCCAGCAGCCATGCCTCGAGTCCCTACTACGAGCAGTACTTC; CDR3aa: CASSHASSPYYEQYF
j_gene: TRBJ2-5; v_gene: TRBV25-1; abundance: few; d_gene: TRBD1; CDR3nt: TGTGCCAGCAGTGCCCCGAATCCCGGGACAGGGAGGGAGACCCAGTACTTC; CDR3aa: CASSAPNPGTGRETQYF
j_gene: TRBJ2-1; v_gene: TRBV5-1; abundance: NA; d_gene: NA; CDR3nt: TGCGCCAGCAGCTCGACAGGTTTTTCCTTTGGTGAGCAGTTCTTC; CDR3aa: CASSSTGFSFGEQFF
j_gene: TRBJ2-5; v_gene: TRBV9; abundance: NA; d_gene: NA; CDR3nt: TGTGCCAGCAGCATCGGGGGTCTAGCCTTAGAGACCCAGTACTTC; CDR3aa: CASSIGGLALETQYF
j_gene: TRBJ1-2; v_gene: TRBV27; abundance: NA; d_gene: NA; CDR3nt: TGTGCCAGCAGTTTAACCGGGACGGGGGGAAACTATGGCTACACCTTC; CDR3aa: CASSLTGTGGNYGYTF
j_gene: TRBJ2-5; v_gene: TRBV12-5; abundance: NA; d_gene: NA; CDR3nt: TGTGCTAGTGCCGTCGGACAGCCCCAAGAGACCCAGTACTTC; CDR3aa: CASAVGQPQETQYF
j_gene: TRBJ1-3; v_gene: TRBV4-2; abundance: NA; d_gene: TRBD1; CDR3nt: TGTGCCAGCAGCCAAGTGGCAGGGGGTGGTACTGGAAACACCATATATTTT; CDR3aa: CASSQVAGGGTGNTIYF
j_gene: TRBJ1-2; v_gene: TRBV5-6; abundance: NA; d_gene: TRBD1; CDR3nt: TGTGCCAGCAGCGACGAACAGGGGGCTAACTATGGCTACACCTTC; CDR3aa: CASSDEQGANYGYTF
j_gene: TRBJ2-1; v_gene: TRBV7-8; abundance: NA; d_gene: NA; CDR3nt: TGTGCCAGCAGCGGGAGCTCCTACAATGAGCAGTTCTTC; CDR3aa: CASSGSSYNEQFF
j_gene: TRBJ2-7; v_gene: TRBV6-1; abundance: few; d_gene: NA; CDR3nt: TGTGCCAGCACCCAAAGCGACAGGCCCTACGAGCAGTACTTC; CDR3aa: CASTQSDRPYEQYF
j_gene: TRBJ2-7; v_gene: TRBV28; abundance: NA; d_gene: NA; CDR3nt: TGTGCCAGCAGTTGGCAGGGCTACGAGCAGTACTTC; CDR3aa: CASSWQGYEQYF
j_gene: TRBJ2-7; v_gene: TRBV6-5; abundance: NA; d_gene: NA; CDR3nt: TGTGCCAGCAGCCTCAGGGTAACAGGGTACGAGCAGTACTTC; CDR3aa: CASSLRVTGYEQYF
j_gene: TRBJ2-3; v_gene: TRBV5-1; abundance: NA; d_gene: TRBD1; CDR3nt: TGCGCCAGCAGCCCTGGGACAGTGGGAGATACGCAGTATTTT; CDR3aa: CASSPGTVGDTQYF
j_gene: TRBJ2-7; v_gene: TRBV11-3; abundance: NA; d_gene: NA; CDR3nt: TGTGCCAGCAGCTTAGACGGCTCGCGGGGCTACGAGCAGTACTTC; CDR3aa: CASSLDGSRGYEQYF
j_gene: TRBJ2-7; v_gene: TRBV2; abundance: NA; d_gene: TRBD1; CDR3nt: TGTGCCAGCAGTGAGAGGACAGGGATATACGAGCAGTACTTC; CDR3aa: CASSERTGIYEQYF
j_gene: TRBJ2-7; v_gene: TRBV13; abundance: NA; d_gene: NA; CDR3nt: TGTGCCAGCAGCCCGGCGGCGTGGAACTCGCTCTACGAGCAGTACTTC; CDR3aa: CASSPAAWNSLYEQYF
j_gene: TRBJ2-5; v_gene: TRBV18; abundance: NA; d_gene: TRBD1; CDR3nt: TGTGCCAGCTCCCTGGGACAGGGGGTCAGGGAGACCCAGTACTTC; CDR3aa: CASSLGQGVRETQYF